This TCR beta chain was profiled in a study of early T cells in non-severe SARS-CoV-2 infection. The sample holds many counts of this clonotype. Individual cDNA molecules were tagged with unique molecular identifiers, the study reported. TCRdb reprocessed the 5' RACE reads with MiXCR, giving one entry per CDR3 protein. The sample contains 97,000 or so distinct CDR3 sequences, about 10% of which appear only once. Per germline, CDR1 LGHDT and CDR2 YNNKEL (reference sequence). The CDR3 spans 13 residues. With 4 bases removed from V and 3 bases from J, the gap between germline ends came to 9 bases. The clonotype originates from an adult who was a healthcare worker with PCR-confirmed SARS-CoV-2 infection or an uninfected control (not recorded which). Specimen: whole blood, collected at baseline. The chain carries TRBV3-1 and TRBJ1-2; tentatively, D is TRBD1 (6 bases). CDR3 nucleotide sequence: TGTGCCAGCAGCCCGGCAGGGGACTATGGCTACACCTTC. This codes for CASSPAGDYGYTF.